The 5 T cell receptor beta chains given below trace back to one sample, sequenced in a study of identical twins. Each CDR3 protein is one row after TCRdb ran MiXCR on the 5' RACE reads. The sample includes approximately 550,000 distinct CDR3 sequences, 20% to 25% of them seen just once. The same sample was also studied in work on yellow fever vaccine responses in identical twins.

Source material: CD4+ T cells sorted from blood. Source of these receptors: a woman aged 18 to 35 in good health.

This clonotype has more than one count but fewer than ten. The rearrangement links TRBV10-3 to TRBJ2-3, with 7 bases matching TRBD1. Per germline, CDR1 ENHRY and CDR2 SYGVKD. V lost 7 bases to trimming and J lost 2 bases; unmatched junction nucleotides: 9. CDR3 length: 15 residues. The CDR3: CAITPGTDPTDTQYF. The CDR3 DNA reads as TGTGCCATCACCCCGGGGACAGACCCCACAGATACGCAGTATTTT.

The J gene is TRBJ2-3, the V gene TRBV5-1, with D perhaps TRBD1 (8 bases). CDR3 length: 17 residues. Trimming took off 4 bases at V and 2 bases at J, with 20 bases between the two ends. CDR1 and CDR2 (germline): SGHRS, YFSETQ. Here the CDR3 reads CASSLEQGGPFTDTQYF. As DNA, the CDR3 is TGCGCCAGCAGCCTCGAACAGGGGGGGCCTTTCACAGATACGCAGTATTTT.

This clonotype was counted a few times. The chain employs TRBV6-1 and TRBJ2-1; 8 bases line up with TRBD2. CDR1 MNHNS and CDR2 SASEGT come from the germline V gene. V was pared by 2 bases and J by 7 bases, with 7 bases of the junction left unmatched. The CDR3 runs 15 residues. The CDR3 reads CASSETSGGGNEQFF. Written as DNA, the CDR3 is TGTGCCAGCAGTGAAACTAGCGGAGGGGGGAATGAGCAGTTCTTC.

This sequence joins TRBV5-1 and TRBJ2-2; 8 positions agree with TRBD1. The CDR3 is made up of 18 amino acids. Germline V CDR1 and CDR2: SGHRS, YFSETQ. The V gene end was trimmed by 0 bases and the J gene end by 1 base; junction bases not matched to a gene: 8. Here the CDR3 DNA reads TGCGCCAGCAGCTTGGCCGGTCAGGGGGCAAAGAACACCGGGGAGCTGTTTTTT. This gives the protein CASSLAGQGAKNTGELFF.

To note about this clonotype: The junction shows a germline mismatch at one end, possibly a read error. V gene TRBV11-1 combines with J gene TRBJ1-3; unclear D gene. Germline-derived CDR1 and CDR2 are SGHAT and FQDESV (reference sequence). This CDR3 region has 14 residues. CDR3 loop: CASSLHLSGNTIYF. CDR3 in DNA: TGTGCTAGCAGCCTACATCTCTCTGGAAACACCATATATTTT.